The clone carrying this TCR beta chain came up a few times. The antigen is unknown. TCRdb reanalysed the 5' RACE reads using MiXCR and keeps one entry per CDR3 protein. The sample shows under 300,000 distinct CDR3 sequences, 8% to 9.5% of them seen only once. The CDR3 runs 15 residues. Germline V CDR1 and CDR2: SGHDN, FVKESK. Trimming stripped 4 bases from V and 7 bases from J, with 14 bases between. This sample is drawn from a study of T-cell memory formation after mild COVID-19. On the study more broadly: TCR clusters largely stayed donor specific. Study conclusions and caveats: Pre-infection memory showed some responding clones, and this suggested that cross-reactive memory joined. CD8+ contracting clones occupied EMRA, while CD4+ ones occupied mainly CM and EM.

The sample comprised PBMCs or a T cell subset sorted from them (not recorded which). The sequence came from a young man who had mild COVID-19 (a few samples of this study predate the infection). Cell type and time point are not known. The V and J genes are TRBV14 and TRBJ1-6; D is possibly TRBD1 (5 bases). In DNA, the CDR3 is TGTGCCAGCAGCCCACGAGGGGATGGCAATTCACCCCTCCACTTT. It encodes CASSPRGDGNSPLHF. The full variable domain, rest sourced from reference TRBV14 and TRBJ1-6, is EAGVTQFPSHSVIEKGQTVTLRCDPISGHDNLYWYRRVMGKEIKFLLHFVKESKQDESGMPNNRFLAERTGGTYSTLKVQPAELEDSGVYFCASSPRGDGNSPLHFGNGTRLTVT.